This is a list of T cell receptor beta chains from one sample in a study of cytomegalovirus exposure and HLA in healthy donors. TCRdb keeps only in-frame clones here, not all; method: immunoSEQ multiplex PCR. In the table there are around 130,000 clones, around 8.5% of which are singletons. Sequencing was carried out using PBMCs. The receptors were sampled from a man in his forties or fifties in good health and CMV-seronegative. The CDR3 runs from the conserved cysteine through the conserved F or W. A D gene is named only where the DNA matches it firmly. The size field is filled for only some rows; it gives once, few, many or a size class.

>.|.|TRBV30|TRBJ1-4
CAWSPSDGTYNEKLFF
TGTGCCTGGAGTCCTTCAGACGGGACTTATAATGAAAAACTGTTTTTT
>TRBD2|.|TRBV6-6|TRBJ2-7
CASGSGGAGEQYF
TGTGCCAGCGGTAGCGGGGGGGCGGGGGAGCAGTACTTC
>TRBD1|.|TRBV2|TRBJ2-5
CASSSPGQGPLRTQYF
TGTGCCAGCAGTAGTCCGGGACAGGGGCCGCTTAGGACCCAGTACTTC
>.|few|TRBV6-5|TRBJ2-7
CASSYGRYEQYF
TGTGCCAGCAGTTACGGTCGTTACGAGCAGTACTTC
>TRBD1|few|TRBV5-4|TRBJ1-2
CASSFYAGTGAGYTF
TGTGCCAGCAGCTTCTACGCCGGGACAGGGGCCGGCTACACCTTC
>.|.|TRBV6-5|TRBJ1-1
CASSTGSTEAFF
TGTGCCAGCAGTACAGGGAGCACTGAAGCTTTCTTT
>.|.|TRBV7-9|TRBJ2-3
CASSPSGQTDTQYF
TGTGCCAGCAGCCCATCAGGACAGACAGATACGCAGTATTTT
>TRBD1|.|TRBV4-1|TRBJ2-1
CASSHPDRAYNEQFF
TGCGCCAGCAGCCACCCGGACAGGGCCTACAATGAGCAGTTCTTC
>TRBD1|few|TRBV4-2|TRBJ2-7
CASSQEGGQGVFEQYF
TGTGCCAGCAGCCAGGAGGGGGGACAGGGGGTATTCGAGCAGTACTTC
>TRBD1|.|TRBV13|TRBJ1-2
CASSFTGGATGYTF
TGTGCCAGCAGCTTTACAGGGGGCGCGACTGGCTACACCTTC
>.|.|TRBV19|TRBJ2-2
CASSIMSGATGELFF
TGTGCCAGTAGTATTATGTCGGGAGCCACCGGGGAGCTGTTTTTT
>.|.|TRBV5-1|TRBJ2-5
CASSLDPYSETQYF
TGCGCCAGCAGCTTGGACCCCTATTCGGAGACCCAGTACTTC
>TRBD1|few|TRBV9|TRBJ1-4
CASSERAGTGEEKLFF
TGTGCCAGCAGCGAGAGGGCCGGGACAGGGGAAGAAAAACTGTTTTTT
>TRBD2|.|TRBV19|TRBJ2-1
CASSMTSGGANEQFF
TGTGCCAGTAGTATGACTAGCGGGGGGGCTAATGAGCAGTTCTTC
>TRBD1|few|TRBV7-9|TRBJ1-1
CASSLSLGGPVNTEAFF
TGTGCCAGCAGCTTAAGTCTAGGGGGCCCGGTGAACACTGAAGCTTTCTTT
>TRBD1|.|TRBV28|TRBJ1-1
CASSWGQGYSTEAFF
TGTGCCAGCAGTTGGGGACAGGGGTATAGCACTGAAGCTTTCTTT
>TRBD1|.|TRBV6-5|TRBJ1-3
CASSLDRDSGNTIYF
TGTGCCAGCAGCCTGGACAGGGACTCTGGAAACACCATATATTTT
>.|.|TRBV6-5|TRBJ1-2
CASSYSGSYGYTF
TGTGCCAGCAGTTACTCGGGCAGCTATGGCTACACCTTC
>TRBD1|.|TRBV6-1|TRBJ1-2
CASSEYRGQGADGYTF
TGTGCCAGCAGTGAATATAGGGGACAGGGGGCCGATGGCTACACCTTC
>.|.|TRBV9|TRBJ2-3
CASSLQGSTDTQYF
TGTGCCAGCAGCTTACAGGGTAGCACAGATACGCAGTATTTT
>.|.|TRBV7-5|TRBJ1-5
CARSLKTLDSNQPQHF
TGTGCCAGAAGCTTAAAAACACTAGATAGCAATCAGCCCCAGCATTTT
>TRBD2|few|TRBV4-1|TRBJ2-3
CASSQEPPSGYTDTQYF
TGCGCCAGCAGCCAAGAACCTCCTAGCGGCTACACAGATACGCAGTATTTT
>.|.|TRBV6-5|TRBJ2-4
CASSLDSLAKNIQYF
TGTGCCAGCAGTTTGGACAGCCTAGCCAAAAACATTCAGTACTTC
>.|.|TRBV15|TRBJ1-1
CATSGAPETEAFF
TGTGCCACCAGCGGGGCCCCTGAGACTGAAGCTTTCTTT
>.|few|TRBV10-1|TRBJ2-3
CASSEEVAASTDTQYF
TGCGCCAGCAGTGAGGAGGTAGCGGCTAGCACAGATACGCAGTATTTT
>TRBD2|.|TRBV5-1|TRBJ2-1
CASSLDGSGAYNEQFF
TGCGCCAGCAGCTTGGATGGTAGCGGGGCCTACAATGAGCAGTTCTTC